This TCR beta chain was sequenced in a study of spatial heterogeneity in lung cancer. Study information: There were, on average, more than nine raw-read appearances for each unique TCR and UMI combination. Study outcomes and limitations: Tumor mutation count correlated with how many alpha and beta TCRs expanded intratumorally.

This CDR3 contains 16 residues. Germline V gene lookup returns CDR1 LGHNA and CDR2 YNFKEQ. Trimming cost V 1 base and J 0 bases, with 10 bases left between them. Sample time point: sample taken at primary tumor resection. There were 65 or so donors, all of them untreated patients with early-stage non-small cell lung cancer. The authors sequenced whole RNA from tumor, nontumor lung or frozen PBMC without sorting. About this clonotype: Its antigen remains unidentified.

Each TCR cDNA molecule carried a unique molecular identifier. In TCRdb, the 5' RACE reads were re-called with MiXCR into one record per CDR3 protein. There are about 28,000 distinct CDR3 sequences in the sample; 7.1% occur only once, and around 26% lies in the top ten. The source was lung tumor tissue, collected at surgery. This TCR was sampled from a male donor with early-stage non-small cell lung cancer. The chain joins TRBV4-2 to TRBJ1-3, with no clear D. The CDR3 loop is CASSQGDTGSGNTIYF. CDR3 DNA: TGTGCCAGCAGCCAAGGAGACACCGGCTCTGGAAACACCATATATTTT.